What follows are 25 T cell receptor beta chains derived from one specimen sequenced in a study of blood T cell repertoires in COVID-19. Only in-frame clones appear in the TCRdb table, and some are missing; sequencing was by immunoSEQ multiplex PCR. The sample yields roughly 190,000 clones, 76% seen once. Material: PBMCs or T cells enriched from blood (not recorded which). Source of these receptors: a woman in her forties or fifties with acute COVID-19.

The rearrangement links TRBV5-8 to TRBJ1-5, with TRBD1 matching over 12 bases. The V and J ends lost 4 bases and 0 bases, in that order; junction bases with no gene match: 5. This CDR3 region has 17 residues. CDR1 and CDR2 (germline): SGHTS, YDEGEE. CDR3 sequence reads: CASSAGTGGRSNQPQHF. The CDR3 region has the DNA TGTGCCAGCAGCGCCGGGACAGGGGGCCGTAGCAATCAGCCCCAGCATTTT. The whole variable domain, remainder taken from reference TRBV5-8 and TRBJ1-5, is EAGVTQSPTHLIKTRGQQATLRCSPISGHTSVYWYQQALGLGLQFLLWYDEGEERNRGNFPPRFSGRQFPNYSSELNVNALELEDSALYLCASSAGTGGRSNQPQHFGDGTRLSIL.

The chain uses TRBV3-1 (or the pseudogene TRBV3-2) and TRBJ2-1; tentative D call: TRBD2 (5 bases). This CDR3 contains 14 residues. CDR1 and CDR2 (germline): LGHDT, YNNKEL (reference sequence). V was shortened by 3 bases and J by 16 bases, with 22 bases between the two germline ends. The CDR3 DNA reads as TGTGCCAGCAGCCATTCGCATTCTGAGCGGTTAAGATTCTTC. It translates to CASSHSHSERLRFF.

The gene calls are TRBV24-1 and TRBJ2-3; tentative D call: TRBD1 (6 bases). V dropped 4 bases and J dropped 3 bases, with 13 bases sitting between them. The length of the CDR3 is 15 residues. The germline V gene has CDR1 KGHDR and CDR2 SFDVKD. CDR3 loop: CATSDSQGWTDTQYF. CDR3 DNA: TGTGCCACCAGTGACTCACAGGGTTGGACAGATACGCAGTATTTT.

This chain joins TRBV5-5 and TRBJ1-4, with D unclear. V shed 3 bases and J shed 8 bases, with 14 bases lying between them. The V gene's germline CDR1 is SGHKS and CDR2 YYEKEE (reference sequence). The CDR3 sequence is 14 residues long. CDR3 region: CASSSSLRGEKLFF. In nucleotides, the CDR3 is TGTGCCAGCAGCTCCTCCCTCCGGGGAGAAAAACTGTTTTTT. The full variable domain, in which reference TRBV5-5 and TRBJ1-4 provide the parts outside the CDR3, is DAGVTQSPTHLIKTRGQQVTLRCSPISGHKSVSWYQQVLGQGPQFIFQYYEKEERGRGNFPDRFSARQFPNYSSELNVNALLLGDSALYLCASSSSLRGEKLFFGSGTQLSVL.

Only a few counts were recorded for this clone. The chain employs TRBV4-1 and TRBJ1-5; D remains ambiguous. V lost 0 bases and J 1 base, leaving 13 bases between the germline ends. Looked up from germline, CDR1 is MGHRA and CDR2 is YSYEKL. This CDR3 contains 17 residues. Here the CDR3 DNA reads TGCGCCAGCAGCCAAGAAGAGTCCGCCCTCAGCAATCAGCCCCAGCATTTT. Translated: CASSQEESALSNQPQHF.

Only one count was recorded for this clone. This chain connects TRBV27 to TRBJ2-3, with 9 bases lining up with TRBD2. With V trimmed by 3 bases and J by 4 bases, 8 bases remained unmatched. The CDR3 extends over 16 amino acids. Per the germline V gene, CDR1 is MNHEY and CDR2 is SMNVEV (reference sequence). CDR3 in amino acids: CASSLSLGLAADTQYF. CDR3 bases: TGTGCCAGCAGTTTGTCTCTGGGACTAGCCGCAGATACGCAGTATTTT.

V usage is TRBV7-9 and J usage is TRBJ1-1; 7 nucleotides agree with TRBD1. Unmatched junction bases numbered 9, after V lost 1 base and J lost 1 base. The V gene's germline CDR1 is SEHNR and CDR2 FQNEAQ (reference sequence). The CDR3 contains 17 residues. The CDR3 region is CASSLGGHRGSNTEAFF. The CDR3 DNA follows: TGTGCCAGCAGCTTAGGGGGCCACAGGGGCTCGAACACTGAAGCTTTCTTT.

The rearrangement joins TRBV7-2 to TRBJ1-2; TRBD1 matches 8 bases. The CDR3 has 14 residues. CDR1 and CDR2 (germline): SGHTA, FQGNSA. The V gene end was trimmed by 3 bases and the J gene end by 7 bases; junction bases not matched to a gene: 7. DNA of the CDR3: TGTGCCAGCAGCTTCTCCGACAGGGGCTCTGGCTACACCTTC. Its protein is CASSFSDRGSGYTF.

The rearrangement uses TRBV7-9 and TRBJ2-1, with TRBD2 identical over 13 bases. The CDR3 is 15 residues long. V was pared by 5 bases and J by 6 bases, with 4 bases of the junction left unmatched. Germline values: CDR1 SEHNR, CDR2 FQNEAQ (reference sequence). CDR3 coding DNA: TGTGCCAGCAGCCAGGGACTAGCGGGAATCAATGAGCAGTTCTTC. This codes for CASSQGLAGINEQFF.

The J gene is TRBJ1-4, the V gene TRBV21-1; the D call in the table, TRBD1, was not verified against the DNA. TRBV21-1 is a recognized pseudogene. The CDR3 is 20 amino acids. In DNA, the CDR3 is TGTGCCAGCAGCAAAGCCGTCTTTACAGGGAAAAAAGTCTTTAGGGGAAAACTGTTTTTT. The encoded protein is CASSKAVFTGKKVFRGKLFF.

This clone has more than one count but fewer than ten. The chain couples TRBV19 to TRBJ2-1; 16 bases are shared with TRBD2. Unmatched junction bases numbered 10, after V lost 4 bases and J lost 1 base. The CDR3 has 20 amino acids. Germline assignment: CDR1 LNHDA and CDR2 SQIVND (reference sequence). The DNA for the CDR3 is TGTGCCAGTAGTAGAGGGACTAGCGGGGGGGCTTCGTGGTCCTACAATGAGCAGTTCTTC. Its translation is CASSRGTSGGASWSYNEQFF.

This chain links TRBV28 with TRBJ1-5, with TRBD1 identical over 8 bases. V was clipped by 3 bases and J by 2 bases; unmatched bases: 3. The CDR3 spans 15 residues. CDR1 is MDHEN, CDR2 SYDVKM, per germline. CDR3 sequence reads: CASSLAGGRNQPQHF. The CDR3 DNA reads as TGTGCCAGCAGTTTGGCAGGGGGCCGCAATCAGCCCCAGCATTTT.

This clone was seen only once. The chain is built from TRBV6-4 and TRBJ1-2; 9 nucleotides match TRBD1. From germline, CDR1 is MRHNA and CDR2 SNTAGT. This CDR3 region has 14 residues. With 6 bases clipped from V and 7 bases from J, the junction kept 9 bases outside the gene matches. CDR3 DNA: TGTGCCAGCAGGCCCACAGGGGGCCTGGGTGGCTACACCTTC. Translating gives CASRPTGGLGGYTF.

This clone was seen more than once but under ten times. The V and J genes are TRBV7-9 and TRBJ2-7; the D is unclear. The CDR3 length is 15 residues. The V and J ends lost 1 base and 7 bases respectively, with 17 bases between them. Germline V lookup: CDR1 SEHNR, CDR2 FQNEAQ (reference sequence). CDR3 bases: TGTGCCAGCAGCTTAGATGACTCCCAACCGAGAGAGCAGTACGTC. It codes for CASSLDDSQPREQYV.

The chain employs TRBV12-3 or TRBV12-4 and TRBJ2-3, with D possibly matching TRBD2 (5 bases). CDR3 length equals 12 residues. Trimming removed 6 bases at V and 2 bases at J, with 6 bases between. The CDR3 sequence: CASRDSTDTQYF. CDR3 DNA: TGTGCCAGCAGGGACTCCACAGATACGCAGTATTTT.

This clone was counted a few times. Here the CDR3 DNA reads TGTGCCAGCAGTTACCTGGCCGATCGGGATGGCTACACCTTC. Translation gives CASSYLADRDGYTF. V usage is TRBV6-5 and J usage is TRBJ1-2, with no clear D. The CDR3 loop spans 14 amino acids. Trimming left V 2 bases short and J 6 bases short, with 13 bases between. Germline V lookup: CDR1 MNHEY, CDR2 SVGAGI.

There are a few counts of this clone. The chain combines TRBV28 with TRBJ1-2; D unresolved. V gave up 11 bases and J gave up 0 bases, with 13 bases separating them. CDR1 and CDR2 (germline): MDHEN, SYDVKM. The CDR3 runs 13 residues. Here the CDR3 DNA reads TGTGCCGGTCCGTTCGCAGCTAACTATGGCTACACCTTC. This codes for CAGPFAANYGYTF.

This chain uses TRBV6-5 with TRBJ1-1; 9 bases line up with TRBD1. The CDR3 has 14 residues. V lost 7 bases to trimming and J lost 5 bases; unmatched junction nucleotides: 8. Per germline, CDR1 MNHEY and CDR2 SVGAGI. For the CDR3, the DNA is TGTGCCAGCACTACAGGGGGCGCAGGAACTGAAGCTTTCTTT. Its translation is CASTTGGAGTEAFF.

This clone was observed a handful of times. The chain employs TRBV2 and TRBJ1-2, with D perhaps TRBD1 (6 bases). Germline V gene data show CDR1 as SNHLY and CDR2 as FYNNEI. Trimming took off 11 bases at V and 5 bases at J, with 15 bases between the two ends. The CDR3 is made up of 12 amino acids. CDR3: CAGGAGSYGYTF. CDR3 bases: TGTGCCGGGGGGGCAGGGAGTTATGGCTACACCTTC.

The CDR3 bases are TGTGCCAGCTCACCAGGTCAGAACAGGGGCGACGAGCAGTACGTC. Amino acids: CASSPGQNRGDEQYV. The chain combines TRBV18 with TRBJ2-7, with TRBD1 matching over 7 bases. CDR3 length: 15 amino acids. Germline lookup yields CDR1 KGHSH and CDR2 LQKENI. Trimming cost V 2 bases and J 5 bases; bases outside gene matches: 9.

This clone is a singleton in its sample. J is TRBJ2-1 and V is TRBV7-2; 8 bases agree with TRBD1. This CDR3 has 16 residues. With V trimmed by 6 bases and J by 0 bases, 7 bases remained unmatched. Germline V CDR1 and CDR2: SGHTA, FQGNSA. CDR3 coding DNA: TGTGCCAGCAGATCACCGGGACAGGACTCCTACAATGAGCAGTTCTTC. This sequence encodes CASRSPGQDSYNEQFF.

The J gene is TRBJ1-2, the V gene TRBV28; 7 bases align to TRBD1. CDR3 size: 14 residues. The germline V gene encodes CDR1 MDHEN and CDR2 SYDVKM. The V and J ends lost 2 bases and 6 bases, in that order; junction bases with no gene match: 6. CDR3 in DNA: TGTGCCAGCAGTTTACCTGTAGGGGGCCATGGCTACACCTTC. Protein product: CASSLPVGGHGYTF.

The V and J genes are TRBV19 and TRBJ1-5; D is undetermined. CDR3 length: 16 amino acids. Germline assignment: CDR1 LNHDA and CDR2 SQIVND (reference sequence). Trimming shortened V by 8 bases and J by 3 bases, and 20 bases separated the two germline ends. The CDR3 region has the DNA TGTGCCAGTCTCCCCCAGTTCATGCAGGACAATCAGCCCCAGCATTTT. Translated: CASLPQFMQDNQPQHF.

The genes are TRBV5-6 and TRBJ2-2; the match to TRBD1 covers 8 bases. Germline V lookup: CDR1 SGHDT, CDR2 YYEEEE. This CDR3 has 16 amino acids. The trim removed 4 bases at V and 7 bases at J, leaving 12 bases unmatched. The CDR3 coding sequence is TGTGCCAGCAGCCGTGGACAGGGATTCTCTGACGGGGAGCTGTTTTTT. This gives the protein CASSRGQGFSDGELFF.

The rearrangement joins TRBV7-9 to TRBJ2-2; D is perhaps TRBD2 (5 bases). CDR3 size: 17 residues. Germline-derived CDR1 and CDR2 are SEHNR and FQNEAQ (reference sequence). V was pared by 5 bases and J by 0 bases, with 16 bases between. The CDR3 DNA reads TGTGCCAGCAGCCCCCCCCTTGGAGGACCGAACACCGGGGAGCTGTTTTTT. As protein: CASSPPLGGPNTGELFF.